What follows are 17 T cell receptor beta chains derived from one specimen sequenced in a study of T cells in Graves' hyperthyroidism and ophthalmopathy. Template material for amplifying TCR beta CDR3 regions consisted of RNA transcripts. When the TCR CDR3 underwent first-round RT-PCR, the HTBI primer set was used. TCRdb reprocessed the multiplex PCR reads with MiXCR, giving one entry per CDR3 protein. The sample records more than 550,000 distinct CDR3 sequences, over 15% being singletons. The sequencing sample was made of blood. The receptors stem from a woman aged 50 to 65 with Graves' hyperthyroidism that later progressed to Graves' ophthalmopathy.

This clonotype was picked up many times. CDR3 sequence: CASSLNFGRAEAFF. The CDR3 bases are TGTGCCAGCAGCTTAAACTTCGGCCGGGCTGAAGCTTTCTTT. The chain combines TRBV7-9 with TRBJ1-1; no clear D. The V and J ends lost 2 bases and 6 bases respectively, with 13 bases between them. The CDR3 is 14 amino acids. Germline V gives CDR1 SEHNR, CDR2 FQNEAQ (reference sequence).

This clonotype has more than one count but fewer than ten. V is TRBV20-1 and J is TRBJ1-5; 8 bases map to TRBD1. The J segment lost 8 bases and the V segment lost 3 bases, leaving 6 bases of the junction unmatched. The germline V gene encodes CDR1 DFQATT and CDR2 SNEGSKA (reference sequence). The CDR3 is 13 amino acids. The CDR3 DNA is TGCAGTGCTAGCAGGGGGCGCATGGAGCCCCAGCATTTT. Amino acid sequence: CSASRGRMEPQHF.

This clonotype has at least ten counts. This chain uses TRBV2 with TRBJ2-1; D may be TRBD2 (5 bases). The germline V gene encodes CDR1 SNHLY and CDR2 FYNNEI. The CDR3 consists of 16 residues. Trimming took off 3 bases at V and 4 bases at J, with 16 bases between the two ends. CDR3 residues: CASSEGSSSGYNEQFF. The DNA for the CDR3 is TGTGCCAGCAGTGAGGGATCCTCTTCGGGGTACAATGAGCAGTTCTTC.

This clonotype was picked up many times. This chain links TRBV3-1 with TRBJ1-1; TRBD1 might be the D (6 bases). The CDR3 loop spans 16 amino acids. Looked up from germline, CDR1 is LGHDT and CDR2 is YNNKEL (reference sequence). V lost 3 bases and J lost 0, with 14 bases in between. CDR3 residues: CASSHNSGTMNTEAFF. The CDR3 nucleotides are TGTGCCAGCAGCCACAATTCCGGGACAATGAACACTGAAGCTTTCTTT.

The CDR3 DNA sequence: TGTGCCATCAGAGCAGGGGGCGGGGATACGCAGTATTTT. This encodes CAIRAGGGDTQYF. The chain employs TRBV10-3 and TRBJ2-3; TRBD1 matches 8 bases. Germline assignment: CDR1 ENHRY and CDR2 SYGVKD. The CDR3 has 13 residues. V was clipped by 6 bases and J by 6 bases; unmatched bases: 5.

This clonotype was observed many times. The rearrangement joins TRBV11-2 to TRBJ1-6, with a tentative D call TRBD1 (6 bases). Germline V gives CDR1 SGHAT, CDR2 FQNNGV. V was cut by 5 bases and J by 14 bases, with 19 bases left in between. The CDR3 is 14 amino acids. The CDR3 loop is CASSPIQGGFTLHF. The CDR3 DNA is TGTGCCAGCAGCCCCATACAAGGGGGATTCACCCTCCACTTT.

This clonotype was seen many times. The chain has TRBV11-2 and TRBJ1-5, with 7 bases matching TRBD1. After removal of 1 base from V and 0 bases from J, the junction contained 12 bases not matched to a gene. The CDR3 covers 19 residues. Germline V gene data show CDR1 as SGHAT and CDR2 as FQNNGV. The CDR3, as DNA: TGTGCCAGCAGCTTAGGGCCTCCGGGACAGAGACATAGCAATCAGCCCCAGCATTTT. This sequence encodes CASSLGPPGQRHSNQPQHF. The full variable domain, completed using reference TRBV11-2 and TRBJ1-5, is EAGVAQSPRYKIIEKRQSVAFWCNPISGHATLYWYQQILGQGPKLLIQFQNNGVVDDSQLPKDRFSAERLKGVDSTLKIQPAKLEDSAVYLCASSLGPPGQRHSNQPQHFGDGTRLSIL.

Note on this clonotype: A much bigger clone sits one base away, suggesting this may be a read error. The chain joins TRBV3-1 to TRBJ2-3; D perhaps matches TRBD2 (7 bases). CDR1 and CDR2 (germline): LGHDT, YNNKEL (reference sequence). The V and J ends lost 4 bases and 2 bases respectively, with 16 bases between them. The CDR3 consists of 16 residues. The DNA for the CDR3 is TGTGCCAGCAGCCCTGGGGAGGGGGGTATCACAGATACGCAGTATTTT. Translated: CASSPGEGGITDTQYF.

The table lists this clonotype with many counts. The chain links TRBV9 to TRBJ2-3; no clear D. Trimming pared 0 bases from V and 3 bases from J, leaving 11 bases between. Germline CDR1 SGDLS, CDR2 YYNGEE. The CDR3 runs to 15 residues. The CDR3 DNA sequence: TGTGCCAGCAGCGTAGTTACCCTAGGAACAGATACGCAGTATTTT. This encodes CASSVVTLGTDTQYF. The whole variable domain, filled in from reference TRBV9 and TRBJ2-3, reads DSGVTQTPKHLITATGQRVTLRCSPRSGDLSVYWYQQSLDQGLQFLIQYYNGEERAKGNILERFSAQQFPDLHSELNLSSLELGDSALYFCASSVVTLGTDTQYFGPGTRLTVL.

The rearrangement links TRBV12-5 to TRBJ2-7; 10 nucleotides align to TRBD1. The V gene end was trimmed by 1 base and the J gene end by 7 bases; junction bases not matched to a gene: 7. The CDR3 has 15 residues. Germline V gene lookup returns CDR1 LGHNT and CDR2 FRNRAP. The CDR3 protein is CASGLDGTGVYEQYF. In DNA, the CDR3 is TGTGCTAGTGGTTTGGACGGGACAGGGGTATATGAGCAGTACTTC. The entire variable domain, with the rest obtained from reference TRBV12-5 and TRBJ2-7, is as follows: DARVTQTPRHKVTEMGQEVTMRCQPILGHNTVFWYRQTMMQGLELLAYFRNRAPLDDSGMPKDRFSAEMPDATLATLKIQPSEPRDSAVYFCASGLDGTGVYEQYFGPGTRLTVT.

This clonotype was counted many times. The chain is built from TRBV12-5 and TRBJ1-1; D is unclear. Germline lookup yields CDR1 LGHNT and CDR2 FRNRAP. CDR3 length equals 13 residues. Trimming shortened V by 7 bases and J by 7 bases, and 16 bases separated the two germline ends. For the CDR3, the DNA is TGTGCTAGTGAACAACATAATGGGGTTGAAGCTTTCTTT. Amino acid sequence: CASEQHNGVEAFF.

This clonotype was counted many times. The chain carries TRBV11-2 and TRBJ1-2; no reliable D call. V dropped 5 bases and J dropped 3 bases, with 13 bases sitting between them. The germline V gene has CDR1 SGHAT and CDR2 FQNNGV. CDR3 size: 14 residues. The CDR3 region is CASSPWVGHYGYTF. CDR3 coding DNA: TGTGCCAGCAGCCCGTGGGTGGGTCACTATGGCTACACCTTC.

This clonotype occurred many times. The rearrangement links TRBV18 to TRBJ2-7; D gene ambiguous. Germline V gene sequence: CDR1 KGHSH, CDR2 LQKENI. The CDR3 is 14 residues long. V was trimmed by 4 bases and J by 9 bases, leaving 19 bases between them. The chain's CDR3 is CASSRLDFANGQYF. The CDR3, as DNA: TGTGCCAGCTCACGACTTGACTTCGCTAACGGGCAGTACTTC.

V usage is TRBV20-1 and J usage is TRBJ2-2; D is possibly TRBD2 (6 bases). The V gene lost 6 bases and the J gene lost 6 bases, with 20 bases spanning the gap. Germline loops: CDR1 DFQATT, CDR2 SNEGSKA (reference sequence). This CDR3 spans 15 amino acids. The CDR3 here is CSASLPSSVSGELFF. CDR3 nucleotides: TGCAGTGCGTCCCTTCCTTCTAGCGTTTCCGGGGAGCTGTTTTTT.

There are many counts of this clonotype. The J gene is TRBJ1-1, the V gene TRBV7-2, with unresolved D. V shed 1 base and J shed 0 bases, with 15 bases lying between them. Germline assignment: CDR1 SGHTA and CDR2 FQGNSA. There are 17 residues in the CDR3. DNA of the CDR3: TGTGCCAGCAGCTTAGGGAGGTGGACGCGGGTGAACACTGAAGCTTTCTTT. Translated, it gives CASSLGRWTRVNTEAFF.

This chain uses TRBV7-2 with TRBJ2-2; D uncertain. The CDR3 has 17 amino acids. V lost 1 base and J lost 0, with 12 bases in between. Germline V gene lookup returns CDR1 SGHTA and CDR2 FQGNSA. The CDR3 bases are TGTGCCAGCAGCTTAGAAAGTTACACTTCGAACACCGGGGAGCTGTTTTTT. Residues: CASSLESYTSNTGELFF.

This clonotype was counted ten times or more. The chain recombines TRBV30 with TRBJ2-3; TRBD1 agrees at 8 bases. The germline V gene has CDR1 GTSNPN and CDR2 SVGIG (reference sequence). V shed 8 bases, J shed 4 bases, and the junction held 2 bases outside the gene matches. The length of the CDR3 is 11 residues. CDR3 in DNA: TGTGCCGGACAGGGCGCAGATACGCAGTATTTT. Translation gives CAGQGADTQYF.